These T cell receptor beta chains were read from a single sample in a study of blood T cell repertoires in COVID-19. Libraries were prepared by immunoSEQ multiplex PCR; TCRdb keeps only in-frame clonotypes and omits some of them. The sample yields about 300,000 clones, more than 70% seen once. Sequencing was carried out using peripheral blood. The origin of the receptors is a man aged 18 to 30 who had recovered from COVID-19. Each CDR3 is given with its conserved first and last residue. D genes are given only for firm matches. Size tells how often a clone was seen (once, few, many) or the class of an expanded clone, and some rows leave it out.

v_gene	abundance	j_gene	d_gene	CDR3aa	CDR3nt
TRBV9	NA	TRBJ1-1	TRBD1	CASSLGQGWTEAFF	TGTGCCAGCAGCTTGGGACAGGGGTGGACTGAAGCTTTCTTT
TRBV5-4	NA	TRBJ2-2	TRBD2	CASSLDAGGVGELFF	TGTGCCAGCAGCTTGGATGCGGGAGGCGTCGGGGAGCTGTTTTTT
TRBV6-1	NA	TRBJ1-5	NA	CASSEEPGRNQPQHF	TGTGCCAGCAGTGAAGAGCCAGGTCGCAATCAGCCCCAGCATTTT
TRBV7-2	NA	TRBJ1-4	TRBD1	CASSAQGATNEKLFF	TGTGCCAGCAGCGCACAGGGGGCAACTAATGAAAAACTGTTTTTT
TRBV18	NA	TRBJ1-1	NA	CASSPPILGNTEAFF	TGTGCCAGCTCACCACCGATTCTCGGTAACACTGAAGCTTTCTTT
TRBV7-2	NA	TRBJ1-1	NA	CASSAATYPEAFF	TGTGCCAGCAGCGCCGCCACCTACCCTGAAGCTTTCTTT
TRBV3-1/TRBV3-2	NA	TRBJ2-1	TRBD2	CASSAWGGFNNEQFF	TGTGCCAGCAGCGCCTGGGGGGGATTTAACAATGAGCAGTTCTTC
TRBV6-5	NA	TRBJ1-4	NA	CASRKQATNEKLFF	TGTGCCAGCAGGAAACAGGCAACTAATGAAAAACTGTTTTTT
TRBV7-2	NA	TRBJ2-3	NA	CASSLVLASDTQYF	TGTGCCAGCAGCTTAGTCCTAGCGTCCGATACGCAGTATTTT
TRBV6-5	NA	TRBJ2-7	TRBD1	CASSSTGTGNYEQYF	TGTGCCAGCAGTTCAACCGGGACAGGGAACTACGAGCAGTACTTC
TRBV5-4	NA	TRBJ2-7	NA	CASSFGQYYEQYF	TGTGCCAGCAGCTTCGGACAGTACTACGAGCAGTACTTC
TRBV30	NA	TRBJ2-7	TRBD2	CAWSPERLAGSPYEQYF	TGTGCCTGGAGTCCCGAGCGTCTAGCGGGAAGTCCCTACGAGCAGTACTTC
TRBV6-5	NA	TRBJ2-2	NA	CASRRGQGLTGELFF	TGTGCCAGCAGGAGGGGTCAGGGACTCACCGGGGAGCTGTTTTTT
TRBV12-3/TRBV12-4	NA	TRBJ2-7	TRBD1	CASSSRQGEKQYF	TGTGCCAGCAGTTCCCGACAGGGGGAGAAGCAGTACTTC
TRBV5-4	NA	TRBJ2-1	TRBD2	CASSFATSVTNEQFF	TGTGCCAGCAGCTTCGCGACTAGCGTGACGAATGAGCAGTTCTTC
TRBV15	once	TRBJ2-5	TRBD2	CATSYPGLPQETQYF	TGTGCCACCAGCTATCCGGGACTACCCCAAGAGACCCAGTACTTC
TRBV5-4	NA	TRBJ2-2	NA	CASSLVSTGELFF	TGTGCCAGCAGCCTGGTTAGCACCGGGGAGCTGTTTTTT
TRBV7-9	NA	TRBJ1-6	NA	CASSFGDSSSYNSPLHF	TGTGCCAGCAGCTTTGGGGACTCAAGCTCCTATAATTCACCCCTCCACTTT
TRBV2	NA	TRBJ2-2	NA	CASSDVRAPTGELFF	TGTGCCAGCAGTGACGTCAGGGCCCCCACCGGGGAGCTGTTTTTT
TRBV7-2	once	TRBJ2-6	NA	CASTAIAGANVLTF	TGTGCCAGCACCGCCATAGCCGGGGCCAACGTCCTGACTTTC
TRBV4-1	NA	TRBJ2-7	NA	CASSQFYRDEQYF	TGCGCCAGCAGCCAATTCTACAGGGACGAGCAGTACTTC
TRBV6-5	NA	TRBJ1-1	NA	CASSRGVQAFF	TGTGCCAGCAGCCGGGGGGTCCAAGCTTTCTTT
TRBV6-5	NA	TRBJ2-7	TRBD1	CASSRDRGYEQYF	TGTGCCAGCAGCCGGGACAGGGGTTACGAGCAGTACTTC
TRBV24-1	NA	TRBJ2-3	NA	CATSDLGGESTDTQYF	TGTGCCACCAGTGATTTGGGCGGGGAGAGCACAGATACGCAGTATTTT
TRBV4-2	few	TRBJ2-1	NA	CASSQDFSGQTIFNEQFF	TGTGCCAGCAGCCAAGATTTTTCTGGCCAGACAATCTTCAATGAGCAGTTCTTC
TRBV15	NA	TRBJ2-7	TRBD2	CATSRERGYEQYF	TGTGCCACCAGCAGAGAGCGGGGGTACGAGCAGTACTTC
TRBV2	NA	TRBJ2-3	TRBD1	CASRAGTGVDTQYF	TGTGCCAGCAGGGCCGGGACAGGGGTAGATACGCAGTATTTT
TRBV21-1	NA	TRBJ2-7	NA	CASSKESPNDITYEQYF	TGTGCCAGCAGCAAAGAGTCGCCAAACGACATTACCTACGAGCAGTACTTC
TRBV4-1	once	TRBJ2-1	TRBD2	CASSRRLASAYNEQFF	TGCGCCAGCAGCCGAAGACTAGCGTCGGCCTACAATGAGCAGTTCTTC
TRBV11-2	few	TRBJ2-2	NA	CASSLEGGTGELFF	TGTGCCAGCAGCTTAGAAGGAGGCACCGGGGAGCTGTTTTTT
TRBV7-2	NA	TRBJ2-1	TRBD2	CASSLVVSGAAPQFF	TGTGCCAGCAGCTTAGTGGTTAGCGGGGCCGCACCACAGTTCTTC